This record covers a single TCR beta chain. Its antigen is unidentified. These data are taken from a study of CD8 T cells in ankylosing spondylitis. Findings and limits, study-wide: What appeared characteristic of ankylosing spondylitis blood was a TCR beta motif of eight highly homologous variants.

This CDR3 is built from 14 residues. Per the germline V gene, CDR1 is DFQATT and CDR2 is SNEGSKA (reference sequence). Between the trimmed V and J ends, which lost 2 bases and 1 base, there was a span of 8 bases. The TCR beta libraries were generated through quantitative 5'-RACE incorporating molecular barcodes. TCRdb reprocessed the 5' RACE reads via MiXCR and lists one record per CDR3 protein. The repertoire includes fewer than 550,000 distinct CDR3 sequences, over 4% of them detected once, and under 4.5% sits in the top ten. The source of this sequence is a male donor with ankylosing spondylitis. The gene calls are TRBV20-1 and TRBJ2-2; D may be TRBD2 (6 bases). The sequenced material came from blood, either unsorted or a sorted T cell fraction (not recorded which). CDR3 loop: CSARYSGNTGELFF. The CDR3 DNA follows: TGCAGTGCTAGATATAGCGGGAACACCGGGGAGCTGTTTTTT.